A single T cell receptor (beta chain) is shown here with its context. What it binds is unknown. These data come from a study of cytomegalovirus exposure and HLA in healthy donors. Per the germline V gene, CDR1 is MNHNS and CDR2 is SASEGT. The CDR3 totals 15 residues. V lost 1 base to trimming and J lost 7 bases, with 14 bases between them. Broader study findings: Being productive about 87% or about 30% of the time was typical of most TCR beta V segments in an earlier analysis.

Primers: 60 Vbeta forward and 13 Jbeta reverse. The protocol was immunoSEQ multiplex PCR, while the TCRdb copy is restricted to in-frame clones and leaves out a portion. The repertoire holds 110,000 to 150,000 clones, around three quarters seen once, with roughly 2% in the top ten. The sequencing input was PBMCs. This receptor was identified in a man aged 25 to 40 in good health and CMV-seronegative. J is TRBJ2-1 and V is TRBV6-1; tentatively, D is TRBD1 (6 bases). The CDR3, as DNA: TGTGCCAGCAGTGAAGAGGGGGTCAAGAGGAATGAGCAGTTCTTC. Protein product: CASSEEGVKRNEQFF.